One and the same sample provided the 32 T cell receptor beta chains below, sequenced in a study of OX40 agonist ivuxolimab in advanced cancers. Assay used: immunoSEQ multiplex PCR; TCRdb lists only in-frame clones, some missing. The data hold 40,000 to 50,000 clones, with over 75% observed a single time. The sample here was CD4+ or CD8+ T cells sorted from blood, taken in a trial of the OX40 agonist ivuxolimab. The receptors shown here come from an adult with an advanced solid tumor such as melanoma, head and neck, liver or kidney cancer.

V gene TRBV7-2 combines with J gene TRBJ2-1; D uncertain. V was cut by 1 base and J by 0 bases, with 16 bases left in between. The CDR3 covers 18 residues. Germline CDR1 and CDR2: SGHTA and FQGNSA. CDR3 sequence (DNA): TGTGCCAGCAGCTTAGTTCCCCCGTCCGGAAGCTCCTACAATGAGCAGTTCTTC. It translates to CASSLVPPSGSSYNEQFF.

The chain is built from TRBV29-1 and TRBJ1-1; 8 bases line up with TRBD1. Unmatched junction bases numbered 11, after V lost 6 bases and J lost 5 bases. The germline CDR1 and CDR2 sequences are SQVTM and ANQGSEA. The CDR3 spans 14 residues. In DNA form, the CDR3 reads TGCAGCGTCGCCTGGAGGCAGGGGGCGACTGAAGCTTTCTTT. Amino acids: CSVAWRQGATEAFF.

The chain combines TRBV7-3 with TRBJ2-3; D gene unclear. This CDR3 has 12 amino acids. The ends were cut back, 3 bases at V and 5 bases at J, with 6 bases in the middle. Per the germline V gene, CDR1 is SGHTA and CDR2 is FQGTGA. CDR3 residues: CASSFDLDTQYF. The CDR3 region has the DNA TGTGCCAGCAGCTTTGACCTAGATACGCAGTATTTT.

The chain carries TRBV5-1 and TRBJ1-1; D uncertain. Per germline, CDR1 SGHRS and CDR2 YFSETQ. The CDR3 loop spans 13 amino acids. V lost 2 bases to trimming and J lost 2 bases, with 7 bases between them. The CDR3: CASSFSRNTEAFF. The CDR3 DNA reads as TGCGCCAGCAGCTTCTCCCGAAACACTGAAGCTTTCTTT.

This clone was seen only a few times. The chain combines TRBV5-8 with TRBJ2-7, with D possibly being TRBD1 or TRBD2 (5 bases each). CDR3 length: 12 amino acids. V was pared by 0 bases and J by 6 bases, with 7 bases between. Germline loops: CDR1 SGHTS, CDR2 YDEGEE. For the CDR3, the DNA is TGTGCCAGCAGCTTGGGTGGGGGCGAGCAGTACTTC. This sequence encodes CASSLGGGEQYF. Complete variable domain (other parts from reference TRBV5-8 and TRBJ2-7): EAGVTQSPTHLIKTRGQQATLRCSPISGHTSVYWYQQALGLGLQFLLWYDEGEERNRGNFPPRFSGRQFPNYSSELNVNALELEDSALYLCASSLGGGEQYFGPGTRLTVT.

This sequence joins TRBV27 and TRBJ1-2, with D possibly being TRBD1 (5 bases). The CDR3 has 12 amino acids. Trimming took off 4 bases at V and 7 bases at J, with 10 bases between the two ends. Germline V gene data show CDR1 as MNHEY and CDR2 as SMNVEV (reference sequence). DNA of the CDR3: TGTGCCAGCAGTTCTCAGGGAATTGGCTACACCTTC. Translated: CASSSQGIGYTF.

The chain employs TRBV6-1 and TRBJ1-6; perhaps TRBD1 as D (5 bases). Germline V lookup: CDR1 MNHNS, CDR2 SASEGT. The CDR3 loop spans 14 amino acids. The V end lost 3 bases, the J end lost 7 bases, and 10 bases lay between the germline ends. The CDR3 region is CASSDSGNNSPLHF. The CDR3 DNA reads TGTGCCAGCAGTGACTCAGGGAACAATTCACCCCTCCACTTT.

The chain recombines TRBV5-1 with TRBJ2-7; D is undetermined. This CDR3 spans 16 amino acids. V gave up 3 bases and J gave up 2 bases, with 18 bases separating them. Germline V gene sequence: CDR1 SGHRS, CDR2 YFSETQ. In DNA, the CDR3 is TGCGCCAGCAGCTCGCCCCAAACATCGGTCCCCTACGAGCAGTACTTC. Its protein product is CASSSPQTSVPYEQYF.

A few counts support this clone. The genes are TRBV11-3 and TRBJ2-3, with D tentatively TRBD2 (5 bases). The V gene's germline CDR1 is SGHNT and CDR2 YENEEA. Trimming took off 4 bases at V and 4 bases at J, with 9 bases between the two ends. The CDR3 spans 13 residues. Here the CDR3 reads CASSSSSPDTQYF. The CDR3 DNA sequence: TGTGCCAGCAGCTCATCTAGCCCAGATACGCAGTATTTT. Complete variable domain (other parts from reference TRBV11-3 and TRBJ2-3): EAGVVQSPRYKIIEKKQPVAFWCNPISGHNTLYWYLQNLGQGPELLIRYENEEAVDDSQLPKDRFSAERLKGVDSTLKIQPAELGDSAVYLCASSSSSPDTQYFGPGTRLTVL.

The rearrangement links TRBV5-1 to TRBJ2-1, with 7 bases that match TRBD2. CDR3 length equals 15 residues. CDR1 and CDR2 from the germline V gene are SGHRS and YFSETQ. The trim removed 7 bases at V and 9 bases at J, leaving 16 bases unmatched. This CDR3 is CASRLGSGASGEQFF. DNA of the CDR3: TGCGCCAGCCGACTGGGCAGCGGGGCCTCGGGTGAGCAGTTCTTC.

The chain has TRBV6-5 and TRBJ1-6; D might be TRBD1 (5 bases). The CDR3 is 14 residues long. Germline V lookup: CDR1 MNHEY, CDR2 SVGAGI. V gave up 5 bases and J gave up 6 bases, with 11 bases separating them. The CDR3 loop reads CASSDQGGNSPLHF. In DNA form, the CDR3 reads TGTGCCAGCAGTGACCAGGGAGGTAATTCACCCCTCCACTTT.

The chain links TRBV7-9 to TRBJ1-4; 7 positions agree with TRBD1. V was clipped by 5 bases and J by 4 bases; unmatched bases: 7. Per germline, CDR1 SEHNR and CDR2 FQNEAQ (reference sequence). The length of the CDR3 is 15 residues. The CDR3 loop is CASSPGGRGNEKLFF. The DNA of the CDR3 is TGTGCCAGCAGCCCAGGGGGAAGGGGTAATGAAAAACTGTTTTTT. Full variable domain (outside the CDR3, taken from reference TRBV7-9 and TRBJ1-4): DTGVSQNPRHKITKRGQNVTFRCDPISEHNRLYWYRQTLGQGPEFLTYFQNEAQLEKSRLLSDRFSAERPKGSFSTLEIQRTEQGDSAMYLCASSPGGRGNEKLFFGSGTQLSVL.

CDR3 DNA sequence: TGTGCCACCTCGACAGGGGACTTCTACGAGCAGTACTTC. Protein sequence: CATSTGDFYEQYF. The V gene is TRBV10-3, the J gene TRBJ2-7, with 8 bases fitting TRBD1. Germline assignment: CDR1 ENHRY and CDR2 SYGVKD. The CDR3 has 13 amino acids. Germline trimming cut 10 bases from V and 3 bases from J; bases unmatched to any gene: 8.

The J gene is TRBJ2-5, the V gene TRBV6-5; maybe TRBD2 (6 bases). V dropped 2 bases and J dropped 2 bases, with 9 bases sitting between them. CDR1 is MNHEY, CDR2 SVGAGI, per germline. CDR3 length: 14 amino acids. Here the CDR3 DNA reads TGTGCCAGCAGTTACCCCGGGAGACAAGAGACCCAGTACTTC. Its translation is CASSYPGRQETQYF.

The CDR3 DNA sequence: TGTGCCAGCAGCCTCAGGAGGGCACCGGGTGATAGCAATCAGCCCCAGCATTTT. Translated: CASSLRRAPGDSNQPQHF. The chain joins TRBV5-4 to TRBJ1-5, with D uncertain. Trimming shortened V by 4 bases and J by 0 bases, and 20 bases separated the two germline ends. The CDR3 is made up of 18 amino acids. The germline CDR1 and CDR2 sequences are SGHNT and YYREEE (reference sequence).

This rearrangement joins TRBV6-5 to TRBJ1-2, with a tentative D call TRBD1 (6 bases). The CDR3 runs 13 residues. Germline V lookup: CDR1 MNHEY, CDR2 SVGAGI. With 0 bases removed from V and 5 bases from J, the gap between germline ends came to 7 bases. The CDR3 loop is CASSYSDSYGYTF. CDR3 nucleotide sequence: TGTGCCAGCAGTTACTCGGACAGTTATGGCTACACCTTC.

The chain carries TRBV5-4 and TRBJ2-5; D not resolved. This CDR3 comprises 13 residues. CDR1 SGHNT and CDR2 YYREEE come from the germline V gene (reference sequence). The germline V and J ends were trimmed by 4 bases and 1 base, with 8 bases remaining between them. CDR3 loop: CASSPWGQETQYF. Here the CDR3 DNA reads TGTGCCAGCAGCCCATGGGGCCAAGAGACCCAGTACTTC. The full variable domain, its missing parts supplied by reference TRBV5-4 and TRBJ2-5, is ETGVTQSPTHLIKTRGQQVTLRCSSQSGHNTVSWYQQALGQGPQFIFQYYREEENGRGNFPPRFSGLQFPNYSSELNVNALELDDSALYLCASSPWGQETQYFGPGTRLLVL.

This sequence joins TRBV7-3 and TRBJ1-1; D may be TRBD1 (5 bases). Germline values: CDR1 SGHTA, CDR2 FQGTGA. With 4 bases removed from V and 4 bases from J, the gap between germline ends came to 10 bases. This CDR3 has 13 residues. In DNA, the CDR3 is TGTGCCAGCAGCTCCGACGGGGGCACTGAAGCTTTCTTT. Translating gives CASSSDGGTEAFF.

This clone has a handful of counts. The chain uses TRBV29-1 and TRBJ1-1, with 9 nucleotides matching TRBD1. The V gene's germline CDR1 is SQVTM and CDR2 ANQGSEA. The ends lost 6 bases at V and 2 bases at J; junction bases unmatched: 1. The CDR3 has 12 amino acids. The CDR3 DNA reads TGCAGCGTACAGGGGGCTAACACTGAAGCTTTCTTT. Its translation: CSVQGANTEAFF.

This rearrangement joins TRBV18 to TRBJ2-2; weak D call: TRBD1 (5 bases). Germline V gene data show CDR1 as KGHSH and CDR2 as LQKENI. Trimming removed 0 bases from V and 5 bases from J, with 22 bases in between. The CDR3 covers 19 residues. CDR3 in amino acids: CASSPPYLTQGKPTGELFF. CDR3 bases: TGTGCCAGCTCACCACCCTACCTTACTCAGGGCAAGCCAACCGGGGAGCTGTTTTTT.

J is TRBJ2-4 and V is TRBV7-2; D is uncertain. The V end lost 5 bases, the J end lost 6 bases, and 20 bases lay between the germline ends. Germline V gene data show CDR1 as SGHTA and CDR2 as FQGNSA. This CDR3 has 16 amino acids. CDR3 residues: CASSPGWGKMLNIQYF. The CDR3 DNA follows: TGTGCCAGCAGCCCCGGGTGGGGTAAGATGTTAAACATTCAGTACTTC.

The V and J genes are TRBV5-4 and TRBJ2-7; 9 bases are a match to TRBD2. CDR3 size: 15 residues. Germline V CDR1 and CDR2: SGHNT, YYREEE (reference sequence). The J segment lost 5 bases and the V segment lost 4 bases, leaving 10 bases of the junction unmatched. The chain's CDR3 is CASSRTSGGWDEQYF. The DNA for the CDR3 is TGTGCCAGCAGCCGGACCAGCGGGGGGTGGGACGAGCAGTACTTC.

The CDR3, as DNA: TGTGCCAGCAGCTTAGAGGGAAGGGGAAGCGGTGGCTACACCTTC. Amino acid sequence: CASSLEGRGSGGYTF. The V gene is TRBV7-2, the J gene TRBJ1-2; a weak D match, TRBD1 (5 bases). This CDR3 is 15 amino acids long. Trimming left V 1 base short and J 7 bases short, with 16 bases between. Germline V gene data show CDR1 as SGHTA and CDR2 as FQGNSA.

The J gene is TRBJ2-7, the V gene TRBV4-1, with TRBD1 matching 8 bases. The CDR3 is 15 residues long. The germline gives CDR1 MGHRA, CDR2 YSYEKL. J lost 4 bases, V lost 0 bases, and 5 bases had no gene match. The chain's CDR3 is CASSQDGGQGYEQYF. CDR3 bases: TGCGCCAGCAGCCAAGATGGAGGACAGGGATACGAGCAGTACTTC.

As to this clone: One end of the junction does not line up with germline, which may come from a read error. The rearrangement joins TRBV5-1 to TRBJ2-5; D call uncertain. The germline V gene has CDR1 SGHRS and CDR2 YFSETQ. The CDR3 is 14 amino acids. CDR3 in DNA: TGCGCCAGCGGGCTGACGTCCACCCAAGGGACCCAGTACTTC. It specifies CASGLTSTQGTQYF.

The genes are TRBV2 and TRBJ1-2; tentatively, D is TRBD1 (5 bases). The CDR3 covers 10 residues. V was shortened by 10 bases and J by 13 bases, with 16 bases between the two germline ends. Germline loops: CDR1 SNHLY, CDR2 FYNNEI. Here the CDR3 reads CAISRVAITF. DNA of the CDR3: TGTGCCATCTCCAGGGTGGCTATCACCTTC.

The chain uses TRBV14 and TRBJ2-7, with 7 bases fitting TRBD2. This CDR3 comprises 13 residues. CDR1 SGHDN and CDR2 FVKESK come from the germline V gene. The V and J ends lost 4 bases and 3 bases, in that order; junction bases with no gene match: 3. In DNA form, the CDR3 reads TGTGCCAGCAGCCGGGGACTACGCTACGAGCAGTACTTC. Protein product: CASSRGLRYEQYF.

The chain carries TRBV4-1 and TRBJ2-1; 11 nucleotides agree with TRBD2. Germline CDR1 and CDR2: MGHRA and YSYEKL. The junction had 7 bases not matched to a gene; V was cut back by 0 bases and J by 0 bases. This CDR3 has 19 amino acids. The CDR3 DNA reads as TGCGCCAGCAGCCAAGAAGTAGCGGGGGGGCTGGGCTCCTACAATGAGCAGTTCTTC. Translated, it gives CASSQEVAGGLGSYNEQFF.

The chain combines TRBV5-6 with TRBJ1-1; D is possibly TRBD1 (5 bases). Trimming removed 3 bases from V and 1 base from J, with 13 bases in between. Germline V gene sequence: CDR1 SGHDT, CDR2 YYEEEE. The CDR3 is 15 amino acids. The CDR3 coding sequence is TGTGCCAGCAGCTCTAGGACTCAGGGGAACACTGAAGCTTTCTTT. This gives the protein CASSSRTQGNTEAFF.

The rearrangement joins TRBV29-1 to TRBJ2-2, with no clear D. The CDR3 covers 11 residues. CDR1 and CDR2 (germline): SQVTM, ANQGSEA. The germline V and J ends were trimmed by 3 bases and 7 bases, with 6 bases remaining between them. The CDR3 loop reads CSVDYFGELFF. The CDR3 nucleotides read TGCAGCGTTGATTATTTCGGGGAGCTGTTTTTT.

This chain connects TRBV19 to TRBJ1-2; 8 bases are shared with TRBD1. Germline trimming cut 4 bases from V and 2 bases from J; bases unmatched to any gene: 6. The CDR3 is made up of 15 amino acids. The V gene's germline CDR1 is LNHDA and CDR2 SQIVND (reference sequence). CDR3 nucleotides: TGTGCCAGTAGTACGACCTACAGGGGGAACTATGGCTACACCTTC. Its protein product is CASSTTYRGNYGYTF. The full variable domain, completed using reference TRBV19 and TRBJ1-2, is DGGITQSPKYLFRKEGQNVTLSCEQNLNHDAMYWYRQDPGQGLRLIYYSQIVNDFQKGDIAEGYSVSREKKESFPLTVTSAQKNPTAFYLCASSTTYRGNYGYTFGSGTRLTVV.

J is TRBJ2-6 and V is TRBV29-1, with a tentative D call TRBD1 (6 bases). The germline CDR1 and CDR2 sequences are SQVTM and ANQGSEA. Trimming stripped 4 bases from V and 4 bases from J, with 8 bases between. CDR3 length equals 13 residues. Here the CDR3 DNA reads TGCAGCGTTGGGGACACCGGGGCCAACGTCCTGACTTTC. Translated: CSVGDTGANVLTF. The variable domain in full, completed from reference TRBV29-1 and TRBJ2-6, reads SAVISQKPSRDICQRGTSLTIQCQVDSQVTMMFWYRQQPGQSLTLIATANQGSEATYESGFVIDKFPISRPNLTFSTLTVSNMSPEDSSIYLCSVGDTGANVLTFGAGSRLTVL.